This T cell receptor beta chain was captured by sequencing in a study of cytomegalovirus exposure and HLA in healthy donors. Study-wide background: T cells numbering around 190 million yielded 100 million to 120 million unique TCR beta sequences in an earlier analysis. Overall study findings and caveats: For most TCR sequences rarity was the rule, although some public TCRs occurred in many donors.

In regard to this clone: Its cognate antigen is unknown.

The CDR3 totals 15 residues. The V segment lost 0 bases and the J segment 3 bases; nucleotides outside the gene matches: 3. Germline lookup yields CDR1 MNHEY and CDR2 SVGAGI. Both 60 Vbeta primers and 13 Jbeta primers went into the PCR. Data came from immunoSEQ multiplex PCR; TCRdb stores just in-frame clones and leaves some out. The top ten clones hold about 13% of a sample with 160,000 or so clones, roughly 79% of them seen once. The chain is built from TRBV6-5 and TRBJ2-3, with 7 bases matching TRBD2. The source of this sequence is a woman in her forties or fifties in good health and CMV-seronegative. The sequencing sample was made of PBMCs. As DNA, the CDR3 is TGTGCCAGCAGTTACTCGTGGGGGGGAACAGATACGCAGTATTTT. It specifies CASSYSWGGTDTQYF.